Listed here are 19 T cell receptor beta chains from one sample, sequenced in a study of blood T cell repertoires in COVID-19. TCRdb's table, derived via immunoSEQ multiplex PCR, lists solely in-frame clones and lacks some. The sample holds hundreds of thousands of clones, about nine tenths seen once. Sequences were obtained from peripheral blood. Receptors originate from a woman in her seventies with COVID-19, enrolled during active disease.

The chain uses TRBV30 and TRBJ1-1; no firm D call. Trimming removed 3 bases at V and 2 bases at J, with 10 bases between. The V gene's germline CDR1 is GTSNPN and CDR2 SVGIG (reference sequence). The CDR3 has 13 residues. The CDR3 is CAWRVLLNTEAFF. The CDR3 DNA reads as TGTGCCTGGAGAGTCTTACTCAACACTGAAGCTTTCTTT.

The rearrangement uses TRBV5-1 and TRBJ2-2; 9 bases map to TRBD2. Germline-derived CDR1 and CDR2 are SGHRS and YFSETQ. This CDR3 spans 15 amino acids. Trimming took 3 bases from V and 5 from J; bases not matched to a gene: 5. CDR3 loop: CASSSGLAGTGELFF. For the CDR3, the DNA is TGCGCCAGCAGCTCGGGACTAGCCGGTACCGGGGAGCTGTTTTTT.

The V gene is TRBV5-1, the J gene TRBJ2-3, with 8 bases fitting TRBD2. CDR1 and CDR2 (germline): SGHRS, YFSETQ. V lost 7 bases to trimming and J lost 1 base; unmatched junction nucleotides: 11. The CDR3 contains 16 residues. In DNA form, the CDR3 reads TGCGCCAGCGCCCTAACGGGGGGGCCGGGCACAGATACGCAGTATTTT. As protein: CASALTGGPGTDTQYF.

CDR3 sequence reads: CASSGQGSLNTEAFF. CDR3 DNA: TGTGCCAGCAGTGGACAGGGGTCCTTGAACACTGAAGCTTTCTTT. The chain recombines TRBV28 with TRBJ1-1; 9 bases are shared with TRBD1. Trimming cost V 5 bases and J 0 bases; bases outside gene matches: 4. CDR3 length: 15 amino acids. Germline V gene lookup returns CDR1 MDHEN and CDR2 SYDVKM. Full variable domain (outside the CDR3, taken from reference TRBV28 and TRBJ1-1): DVKVTQSSRYLVKRTGEKVFLECVQDMDHENMFWYRQDPGLGLRLIYFSYDVKMKEKGDIPEGYSVSREKKERFSLILESASTNQTSMYLCASSGQGSLNTEAFFGQGTRLTVV.

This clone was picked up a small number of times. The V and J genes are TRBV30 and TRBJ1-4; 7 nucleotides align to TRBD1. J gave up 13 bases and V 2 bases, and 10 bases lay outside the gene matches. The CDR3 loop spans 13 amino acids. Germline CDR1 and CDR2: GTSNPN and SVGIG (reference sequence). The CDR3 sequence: CAWSSDRVNSLFF. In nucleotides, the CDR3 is TGTGCCTGGAGTTCCGACAGGGTGAATTCACTGTTTTTT.

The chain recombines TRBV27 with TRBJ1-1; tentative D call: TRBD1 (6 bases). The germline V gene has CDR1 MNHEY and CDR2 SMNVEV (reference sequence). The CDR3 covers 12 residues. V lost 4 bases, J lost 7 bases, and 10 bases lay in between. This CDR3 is CASSSGQREAFF. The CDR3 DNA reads TGTGCCAGCAGTTCCGGACAGCGTGAAGCTTTCTTT.

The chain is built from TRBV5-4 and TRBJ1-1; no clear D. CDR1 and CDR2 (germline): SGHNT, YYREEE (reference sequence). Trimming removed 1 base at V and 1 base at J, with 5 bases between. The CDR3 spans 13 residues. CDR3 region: CASSLRGNTEAFF. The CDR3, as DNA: TGTGCCAGCAGCTTGCGCGGGAACACTGAAGCTTTCTTT.

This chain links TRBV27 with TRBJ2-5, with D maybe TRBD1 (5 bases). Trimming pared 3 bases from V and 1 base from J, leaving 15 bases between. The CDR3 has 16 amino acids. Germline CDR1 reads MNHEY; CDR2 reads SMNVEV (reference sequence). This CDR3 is CASSFSPRQTQETQYF. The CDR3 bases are TGTGCCAGCAGTTTCAGCCCCCGACAGACCCAAGAGACCCAGTACTTC.

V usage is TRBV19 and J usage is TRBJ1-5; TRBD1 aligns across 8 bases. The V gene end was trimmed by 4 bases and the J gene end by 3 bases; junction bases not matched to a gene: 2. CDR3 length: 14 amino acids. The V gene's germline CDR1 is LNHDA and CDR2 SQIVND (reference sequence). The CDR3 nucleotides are TGTGCCAGTAGTAGGACAGGGTTCAATCAGCCCCAGCATTTT. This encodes CASSRTGFNQPQHF. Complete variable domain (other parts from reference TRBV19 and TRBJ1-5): DGGITQSPKYLFRKEGQNVTLSCEQNLNHDAMYWYRQDPGQGLRLIYYSQIVNDFQKGDIAEGYSVSREKKESFPLTVTSAQKNPTAFYLCASSRTGFNQPQHFGDGTRLSIL.

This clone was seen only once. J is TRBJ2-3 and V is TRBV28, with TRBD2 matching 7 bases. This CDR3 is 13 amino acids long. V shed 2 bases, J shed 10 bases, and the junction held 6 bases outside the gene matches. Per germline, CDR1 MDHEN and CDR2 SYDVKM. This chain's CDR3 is CASSLVPSGAQYF. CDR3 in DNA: TGTGCCAGCAGTTTAGTCCCTAGCGGTGCGCAGTATTTT.

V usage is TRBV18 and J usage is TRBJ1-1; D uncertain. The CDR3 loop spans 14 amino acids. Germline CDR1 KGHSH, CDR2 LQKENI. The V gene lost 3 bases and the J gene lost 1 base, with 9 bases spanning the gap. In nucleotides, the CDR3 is TGTGCCAGCTCACCGGCGGGGAAGAACACTGAAGCTTTCTTT. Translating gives CASSPAGKNTEAFF. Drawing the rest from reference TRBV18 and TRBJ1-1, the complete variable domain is NAGVMQNPRHLVRRRGQEARLRCSPMKGHSHVYWYRQLPEEGLKFMVYLQKENIIDESGMPKERFSAEFPKEGPSILRIQQVVRGDSAAYFCASSPAGKNTEAFFGQGTRLTVV.

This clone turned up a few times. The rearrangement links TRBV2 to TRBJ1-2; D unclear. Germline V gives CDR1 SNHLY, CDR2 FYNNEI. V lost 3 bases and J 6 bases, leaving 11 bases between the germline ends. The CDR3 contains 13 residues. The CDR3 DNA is TGTGCCAGCAGTGATCGGGAAGAGGATGGCTACACCTTC. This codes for CASSDREEDGYTF.

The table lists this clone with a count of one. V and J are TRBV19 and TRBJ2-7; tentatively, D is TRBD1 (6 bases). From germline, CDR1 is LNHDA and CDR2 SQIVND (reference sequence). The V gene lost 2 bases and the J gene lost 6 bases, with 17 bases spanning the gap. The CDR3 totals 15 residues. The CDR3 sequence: CASSIPPGHFGEQYF. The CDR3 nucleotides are TGTGCCAGTAGTATACCCCCGGGACATTTCGGCGAGCAGTACTTC.

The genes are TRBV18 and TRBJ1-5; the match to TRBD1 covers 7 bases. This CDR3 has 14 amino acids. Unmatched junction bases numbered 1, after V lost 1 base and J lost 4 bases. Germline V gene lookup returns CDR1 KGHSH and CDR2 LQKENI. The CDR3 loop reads CASSPLTGNQPQHF. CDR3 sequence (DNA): TGTGCCAGCTCACCACTGACAGGGAATCAGCCCCAGCATTTT. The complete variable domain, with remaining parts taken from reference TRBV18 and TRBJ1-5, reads NAGVMQNPRHLVRRRGQEARLRCSPMKGHSHVYWYRQLPEEGLKFMVYLQKENIIDESGMPKERFSAEFPKEGPSILRIQQVVRGDSAAYFCASSPLTGNQPQHFGDGTRLSIL.

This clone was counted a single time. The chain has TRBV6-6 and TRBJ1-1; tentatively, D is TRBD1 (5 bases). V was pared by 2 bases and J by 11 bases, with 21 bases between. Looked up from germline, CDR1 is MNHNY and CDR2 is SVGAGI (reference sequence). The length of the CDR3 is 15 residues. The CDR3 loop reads CASSYGHGAAPEAFF. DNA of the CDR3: TGTGCCAGCAGTTACGGACATGGGGCAGCCCCGGAGGCTTTCTTT.

As DNA, the CDR3 is TGTGCCAGCCCCGCGGGGCGGTGGAATGGCTACACCTTC. This codes for CASPAGRWNGYTF. This chain connects TRBV3-1 (or the pseudogene TRBV3-2) to TRBJ1-2; TRBD1 might be the D (5 bases). Per the germline V gene, CDR1 is LGHDT and CDR2 is YNNKEL (reference sequence). The germline V and J ends were trimmed by 8 bases and 6 bases, with 16 bases remaining between them. The CDR3 spans 13 residues.

The CDR3 nucleotides are TGTGCCAGCACAGGGCAGGGCTATGGCTACACCTTC. The encoded protein is CASTGQGYGYTF. The chain links TRBV2 to TRBJ1-2; D perhaps matches TRBD1 (5 bases). CDR1 SNHLY and CDR2 FYNNEI come from the germline V gene. V was cut by 7 bases and J by 4 bases, with 10 bases left in between. CDR3 length equals 12 residues.

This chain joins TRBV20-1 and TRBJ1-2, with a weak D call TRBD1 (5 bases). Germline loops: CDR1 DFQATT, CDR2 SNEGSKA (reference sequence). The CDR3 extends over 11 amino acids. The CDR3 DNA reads TGCAGCGGTTGGGGGGAGAATGGCTACACCTTC. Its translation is CSGWGENGYTF.

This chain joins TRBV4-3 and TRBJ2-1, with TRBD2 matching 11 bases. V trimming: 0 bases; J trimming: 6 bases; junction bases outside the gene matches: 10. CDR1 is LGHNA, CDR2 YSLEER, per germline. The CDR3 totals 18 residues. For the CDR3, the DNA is TGCGCCAGCAGCCAAGATCCATGGGCTAGCGGGGGGCCCAATGAGCAGTTCTTC. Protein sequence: CASSQDPWASGGPNEQFF.